These 32 T cell receptor beta chains came from one sample sequenced in a study of T-cell memory formation after mild COVID-19. TCRdb passed the 5' RACE reads through MiXCR, listing each CDR3 protein once. The table lists a few hundred thousand distinct CDR3 sequences, roughly 10% of them singletons. The specimen sequenced was PBMCs or a T cell subset sorted from them (not recorded which). The receptors were gathered from a man younger than 35 who had mild COVID-19 (a few samples of this study predate the infection). Cell type and time point are not known.

In this sample, this clonotype turned up a few times. The chain uses TRBV7-9 and TRBJ2-7; D is uncertain. The V end was cut by 1 base, the J end by 7 bases, with 14 bases between. Germline lookup yields CDR1 SEHNR and CDR2 FQNEAQ (reference sequence). The CDR3 covers 14 residues. The CDR3 DNA reads as TGTGCCAGCAGCTTAGATGTCGGGTCTGGGGAGCAGTACGTC. Protein product: CASSLDVGSGEQYV.

There are a few counts of this clonotype. Compared with germline, one end of the junction differs, possibly owing to a read error. V and J are TRBV5-4 and TRBJ1-1; D gene ambiguous. CDR3 length: 12 residues. In germline, CDR1 is SGHNT, CDR2 YYREEE (reference sequence). CDR3 nucleotide sequence: TGTGCCAGCAGCTTGTTAAACAGTGAAGCTTTCTTT. It codes for CASSLLNSEAFF.

In its sample, this clonotype was seen a few times. The chain links TRBV5-1 to TRBJ2-7; D may be TRBD2 (5 bases). The CDR3 extends over 15 amino acids. The V end lost 0 bases, the J end lost 7 bases, and 17 bases lay between the germline ends. CDR1 SGHRS and CDR2 YFSETQ come from the germline V gene. The CDR3 DNA sequence: TGCGCCAGCAGCTTGGGAGTGTCGGGGTCCGGAGAGCAGTACTTC. Translated, it gives CASSLGVSGSGEQYF.

This clonotype was seen a few times. This chain joins TRBV6-2 or TRBV6-3 and TRBJ2-1; D is unclear. CDR1 is MNHEY and CDR2 is SVGEGT in the germline V gene. CDR3 size: 11 residues. V lost 2 bases to trimming and J lost 8 bases, with 4 bases between them. The CDR3 sequence is CASSYVHEQFF. DNA for the CDR3: TGTGCCAGCAGTTACGTCCATGAGCAGTTCTTC.

This clonotype came up a few times. This rearrangement joins TRBV7-9 to TRBJ2-7, with 11 bases fitting TRBD1. Per germline, CDR1 SEHNR and CDR2 FQNEAQ (reference sequence). The CDR3 spans 15 residues. The J segment lost 3 bases and the V segment lost 7 bases, leaving 8 bases of the junction unmatched. CDR3 sequence (DNA): TGTGCCAGCACCTCCCGGGACAGGGGGATCTACGAGCAGTACTTC. Protein sequence: CASTSRDRGIYEQYF. Full variable domain (rest looked up from reference TRBV7-9 and TRBJ2-7): DTGVSQNPRHKITKRGQNVTFRCDPISEHNRLYWYRQTLGQGPEFLTYFQNEAQLEKSRLLSDRFSAERPKGSFSTLEIQRTEQGDSAMYLCASTSRDRGIYEQYFGPGTRLTVT.

This clonotype was seen only a few times. This chain links TRBV7-9 with TRBJ1-1, with D possibly TRBD1 on 5 matching bases. The germline V gene has CDR1 SEHNR and CDR2 FQNEAQ (reference sequence). CDR3 length: 12 residues. Trimming cost V 1 base and J 10 bases, with 10 bases left between them. The CDR3 DNA is TGTGCCAGCAGCTTAGGGGGCCTGGGAGCTTTCTTT. It encodes CASSLGGLGAFF.

This clonotype was seen more than once but under ten times. V usage is TRBV7-2 and J usage is TRBJ2-1; D is unresolved. Germline CDR1 is SGHTA and CDR2 is FQGNSA. The V gene lost 1 base and the J gene lost 10 bases, with 11 bases spanning the gap. CDR3 length: 13 residues. CDR3 sequence: CASSLGVTAEQFF. As DNA, the CDR3 is TGTGCCAGCAGCTTAGGGGTTACGGCGGAGCAGTTCTTC.

In this sample, this clonotype turned up a few times. CDR3 region: CASSLFEENTEAFF. In DNA, the CDR3 is TGTGCCAGCTCACTTTTCGAGGAGAACACTGAAGCTTTCTTT. This sequence joins TRBV18 and TRBJ1-1; D not certain. The CDR3 covers 14 residues. Deletions cut 4 bases from V and 1 base from J, with 10 bases between. Germline-derived CDR1 and CDR2 are KGHSH and LQKENI.

This clonotype was recorded at least ten times. J is TRBJ2-1 and V is TRBV10-3, with no clear D. Germline CDR1 is ENHRY and CDR2 is SYGVKD. Between the trimmed V and J ends, which lost 4 bases and 2 bases, there was a span of 9 bases. The CDR3 loop spans 14 amino acids. The CDR3 coding sequence is TGTGCCATCAGTGTGGGGATCACCTACAATGAGCAGTTCTTC. Its translation: CAISVGITYNEQFF.

V gene TRBV20-1 combines with J gene TRBJ1-2, with unresolved D. V dropped 1 base and J dropped 8 bases, with 11 bases sitting between them. The V gene's germline CDR1 is DFQATT and CDR2 SNEGSKA (reference sequence). The CDR3 covers 12 residues. The CDR3 nucleotides read TGCAGTGCTAGAGGGGGTGTGGGCGGCTACACCTTC. It is translated as CSARGGVGGYTF.

This clonotype has a count of ten or more. The chain carries TRBV7-2 and TRBJ1-4; D not resolved. This CDR3 is 16 amino acids long. Germline V lookup: CDR1 SGHTA, CDR2 FQGNSA. V was cut by 1 base and J by 6 bases, with 15 bases left in between. The CDR3 is CASSLGVRDRDEKLFF. DNA for the CDR3: TGTGCCAGCAGCTTAGGCGTTCGAGATAGGGATGAAAAACTGTTTTTT.

The chain has TRBV5-8 and TRBJ2-1; TRBD1 agrees at 9 bases. CDR3 length: 16 amino acids. V was clipped by 4 bases and J by 8 bases; unmatched bases: 13. From germline, CDR1 is SGHTS and CDR2 YDEGEE. The CDR3 loop reads CASSMLQGAFRHEQFF. In DNA form, the CDR3 reads TGTGCCAGCAGCATGTTACAGGGGGCGTTCAGGCATGAGCAGTTCTTC.

V is TRBV5-5 and J is TRBJ1-2; D is unclear. Between the trimmed V and J ends, which lost 1 base and 4 bases, there was a span of 14 bases. The CDR3 sequence is 15 residues long. Germline CDR1 and CDR2: SGHKS and YYEKEE (reference sequence). In nucleotides, the CDR3 is TGTGCCAGCAGCTTGTCTCAGGCAGTGGGCTATGGCTACACCTTC. This gives the protein CASSLSQAVGYGYTF.

The J gene is TRBJ2-5, the V gene TRBV7-9; no clear D. V shed 4 bases and J shed 7 bases, with 7 bases lying between them. The CDR3 has 11 amino acids. The germline CDR1 and CDR2 sequences are SEHNR and FQNEAQ (reference sequence). Here the CDR3 DNA reads TGTGCCAGCAGCTCCGGGTTGACCCAGTACTTC. Its translation: CASSSGLTQYF. Complete variable domain (other parts from reference TRBV7-9 and TRBJ2-5): DTGVSQNPRHKITKRGQNVTFRCDPISEHNRLYWYRQTLGQGPEFLTYFQNEAQLEKSRLLSDRFSAERPKGSFSTLEIQRTEQGDSAMYLCASSSGLTQYFGPGTRLLVL.

This clonotype was counted a few times. This sequence joins TRBV7-9 and TRBJ1-1; 11 bases are a match to TRBD1. CDR1 is SEHNR and CDR2 is FQNEAQ in the germline V gene (reference sequence). Trimming took 4 bases from V and 4 from J; bases not matched to a gene: 2. The CDR3 extends over 14 amino acids. Written as DNA, the CDR3 is TGTGCCAGCAGCTCCGGGACAGGGGGCACTGAAGCTTTCTTT. This translates into CASSSGTGGTEAFF.

This clonotype appeared many times. The gene calls are TRBV12-3 or TRBV12-4 and TRBJ2-1, with D unresolved. The CDR3 spans 12 residues. Trimming took off 4 bases at V and 9 bases at J, with 10 bases between the two ends. Here the CDR3 DNA reads TGTGCCAGCAGTTCTAGGGTAGCTGAGCAGTTCTTC. Amino acids: CASSSRVAEQFF.

This chain uses TRBV5-5 with TRBJ2-3; D is ambiguous. CDR3 length: 15 amino acids. V was clipped by 1 base and J by 4 bases, with 13 bases between them. Per the germline V gene, CDR1 is SGHKS and CDR2 is YYEKEE (reference sequence). The CDR3 coding sequence is TGTGCCAGCAGCTTGAACAGAATAAGATCAGATACGCAGTATTTT. This gives the protein CASSLNRIRSDTQYF.

The V gene is TRBV30, the J gene TRBJ1-1; D gene ambiguous. V shed 7 bases and J shed 2 bases, with 11 bases lying between them. Per germline, CDR1 GTSNPN and CDR2 SVGIG (reference sequence). The CDR3 loop spans 12 amino acids. The CDR3 is CAYQTENTEAFF. The CDR3 nucleotides read TGTGCCTACCAGACGGAAAACACTGAAGCTTTCTTT.

This clonotype came up a few times. This rearrangement joins TRBV7-2 to TRBJ2-2; no clear D gene. V was clipped by 1 base and J by 7 bases, with 10 bases between them. Germline CDR1 SGHTA, CDR2 FQGNSA. The CDR3 extends over 14 amino acids. The CDR3 DNA sequence: TGTGCCAGCAGCTTAGGCCGGATCCTCGGGGAGCTGTTTTTT. Translating it yields CASSLGRILGELFF.

This clonotype was detected only a few times. J is TRBJ2-5 and V is TRBV7-3; either TRBD1 or TRBD2 may supply D (5 bases each). Trimming left V 3 bases short and J 4 bases short, with 15 bases between. The CDR3 contains 15 residues. CDR1 and CDR2 from the germline V gene are SGHTA and FQGTGA. In DNA, the CDR3 is TGTGCCAGCAGCTTCAATGGGGGAGAAGGAGAGACCCAGTACTTC. Its translation: CASSFNGGEGETQYF.

The genes are TRBV21-1 and TRBJ2-5; TRBD2 reflects the table's D call only, with no check against the DNA. TRBV21-1 is termed a pseudogene. The CDR3 spans 12 residues. CDR3 coding DNA: TGTGCCAGCGCGACTAGGCAAGAGACCCAGTACTTC. It yields the protein CASATRQETQYF.

The chain links TRBV24-1 to TRBJ1-5, with no clear D. CDR1 KGHDR and CDR2 SFDVKD come from the germline V gene. The CDR3 length is 12 residues. Trimming cost V 2 bases and J 7 bases, with 5 bases left between them. DNA of the CDR3: TGTGCCACCAGTGATTCGTACCAGCCCCAGCATTTT. Translation: CATSDSYQPQHF.

The chain is built from TRBV18 and TRBJ2-5, with unresolved D. V lost 4 bases to trimming and J lost 3 bases, with 15 bases between them. Germline CDR1 KGHSH, CDR2 LQKENI. CDR3 length: 15 residues. The CDR3 DNA reads as TGTGCCAGCTCACTCCAGTCGGCATTCGAAGAGACCCAGTACTTC. Translated: CASSLQSAFEETQYF.

The J gene is TRBJ1-1, the V gene TRBV29-1; 9 bases map to TRBD1. Germline-derived CDR1 and CDR2 are SQVTM and ANQGSEA. The CDR3 is made up of 14 amino acids. With V trimmed by 4 bases and J by 6 bases, 9 bases remained unmatched. The CDR3 here is CSVVQGARIAEAFF. CDR3 DNA sequence: TGCAGCGTTGTACAGGGGGCGCGTATCGCTGAAGCTTTCTTT.

The chain combines TRBV10-1 with TRBJ2-7; 7 positions agree with TRBD1. J lost 6 bases, V lost 4 bases, and 3 bases had no gene match. The CDR3 runs 12 residues. Germline-derived CDR1 and CDR2 are WNHNN and SYGVQD (reference sequence). CDR3 protein: CASSVQGSEQYF. Here the CDR3 DNA reads TGCGCCAGCAGTGTACAGGGGAGCGAGCAGTACTTC.

In its sample, this clonotype was seen many times. The rearrangement links TRBV4-3 to TRBJ2-1, with 9 bases fitting TRBD1. V lost 2 bases to trimming and J lost 4 bases; unmatched junction nucleotides: 6. CDR3 length: 16 residues. Germline V gene sequence: CDR1 LGHNA, CDR2 YSLEER. CDR3 coding DNA: TGCGCCAGCAGCCAAAGGGCACAGGGGGCATACAATGAGCAGTTCTTC. It translates to CASSQRAQGAYNEQFF.

The V and J genes are TRBV7-3 and TRBJ2-7; TRBD1 is a possible D gene (5 bases). The CDR3 is 17 amino acids. The V gene lost 1 base and the J gene lost 5 bases, with 21 bases spanning the gap. CDR1 is SGHTA, CDR2 FQGTGA, per germline. CDR3 residues: CASSLIPTRRRAHEQYV. Here the CDR3 DNA reads TGTGCCAGCAGCTTAATCCCGACCCGTCGCAGGGCCCACGAGCAGTACGTC.

This chain links TRBV6-2 or TRBV6-3 with TRBJ1-1, with TRBD1 matching 9 bases. CDR1 is MNHEY and CDR2 is SVGEGT in the germline V gene. Unmatched junction bases numbered 10, after V lost 6 bases and J lost 5 bases. The CDR3 has 15 amino acids. The CDR3 DNA reads TGTGCCAGCAGCACCTTGAACAGGGGGCGGACTGAAGCTTTCTTT. Translated: CASSTLNRGRTEAFF.

The rearrangement links TRBV4-3 to TRBJ2-1; D remains ambiguous. Germline V CDR1 and CDR2: LGHNA, YSLEER. The CDR3 length is 13 residues. V shed 4 bases and J shed 7 bases, with 11 bases lying between them. CDR3 nucleotides: TGCGCCAGCAGCCTCTCCCCTGGGAATGAGCAGTTCTTC. It translates to CASSLSPGNEQFF.

The sample holds many counts of this clonotype. The chain couples TRBV14 to TRBJ2-7; D unresolved. V lost 3 bases and J lost 2, with 14 bases in between. This CDR3 contains 15 residues. The germline V gene encodes CDR1 SGHDN and CDR2 FVKESK. CDR3 sequence reads: CASSQGVANTYEQYV. In nucleotides, the CDR3 is TGTGCCAGCAGCCAGGGTGTCGCCAATACCTACGAGCAGTACGTC.

The V call is TRBV7-9, the J call TRBJ1-2; the D gene is possibly TRBD1 (5 bases). This CDR3 comprises 12 residues. V was pared by 5 bases and J by 5 bases, with 9 bases between. In germline, CDR1 is SEHNR, CDR2 FQNEAQ (reference sequence). This chain's CDR3 is CASSKTAYGYTF. CDR3 coding DNA: TGTGCCAGCAGCAAGACAGCTTATGGCTACACCTTC.

The chain is built from TRBV20-1 and TRBJ1-6; D is undetermined. CDR1 is DFQATT, CDR2 SNEGSKA, per germline (reference sequence). V dropped 7 bases and J dropped 10 bases, with 14 bases sitting between them. There are 12 residues in the CDR3. The CDR3 protein is CSVGRSGSPLHF. The DNA of the CDR3 is TGCAGTGTCGGGAGGAGTGGCTCACCCCTCCACTTT.